The clone carrying this T cell receptor (beta chain) was counted between two and nine times. The data derive from a study of blood T cell repertoires in COVID-19. Some clones are missing from TCRdb's copy, which holds only in-frame ones; the method was immunoSEQ multiplex PCR. The sample yields approximately 210,000 clones, 82% seen once. The CDR3 length is 16 residues. CDR1 is ENHRY, CDR2 SYGVKD, per germline. V lost 5 bases, J lost 5 bases, and 13 bases stayed unmatched. The participants were between roughly 18 and 90 years old and came from about two dozen US areas. The TCR was taken from a woman aged 55-69 years who had recovered from COVID-19. The genes are TRBV10-3 and TRBJ2-7, with TRBD1 matching over 9 bases. The sample consisted of PBMCs or T cells enriched from blood (not recorded which). CDR3 sequence: CAISLLSWGQGHEQYF. The CDR3 DNA is TGTGCCATCAGTCTACTAAGTTGGGGACAGGGACACGAGCAGTACTTC.